The 28 T cell receptor beta chains below come from one sample, sequenced in a study of blood T cell repertoires in COVID-19. TCRdb keeps only in-frame clones here, not all; method: immunoSEQ multiplex PCR. The sample includes about 54,000 clones, 90% of them seen just once. Sequenced input: peripheral blood. These receptor sequences come from a middle-aged woman with active COVID-19.

This sequence joins TRBV2 and TRBJ2-1, with a weak D call TRBD2 (5 bases). The V end lost 4 bases, the J end lost 8 bases, and 18 bases lay between the germline ends. Germline V lookup: CDR1 SNHLY, CDR2 FYNNEI. CDR3 length: 15 residues. CDR3 region: CASSVLARAGDEQFF. CDR3 nucleotide sequence: TGTGCCAGCAGTGTTCTAGCTCGGGCTGGAGATGAGCAGTTCTTC.

The chain uses TRBV19 and TRBJ2-7; weak D call: TRBD2 (6 bases). This CDR3 has 17 residues. With 4 bases removed from V and 0 bases from J, the gap between germline ends came to 19 bases. Germline CDR1 and CDR2: LNHDA and SQIVND (reference sequence). The CDR3 protein is CASSTSTSLGSSYEQYF. The DNA of the CDR3 is TGTGCCAGTAGTACCAGTACTAGCCTAGGGAGCTCCTACGAGCAGTACTTC.

The chain carries TRBV7-3 and TRBJ2-2, with 12 bases matching TRBD2. Germline V CDR1 and CDR2: SGHTA, FQGTGA. This CDR3 region has 16 residues. The trim removed 5 bases at V and 0 bases at J, leaving 1 base unmatched. The CDR3 sequence is CASSRLAGANTGELFF. The CDR3 nucleotides are TGTGCCAGCAGCCGACTAGCGGGGGCGAACACCGGGGAGCTGTTTTTT.

This rearrangement joins TRBV18 to TRBJ1-1, with D perhaps matching TRBD1 (6 bases). The ends were cut back, 4 bases at V and 3 bases at J, with 15 bases in the middle. The CDR3 totals 15 residues. Germline-derived CDR1 and CDR2 are KGHSH and LQKENI. The CDR3 region has the DNA TGTGCCAGCTCACGAAACAGGGTGTCAGACACTGAAGCTTTCTTT. It codes for CASSRNRVSDTEAFF.

The genes are TRBV6-5 and TRBJ1-1, with D unclear. Germline V gives CDR1 MNHEY, CDR2 SVGAGI. Trimming took off 6 bases at V and 0 bases at J, with 8 bases between the two ends. This CDR3 has 13 residues. DNA of the CDR3: TGTGCCAGCAGGGGCCAAATGAACACTGAAGCTTTCTTT. It yields the protein CASRGQMNTEAFF.

V is TRBV11-3 and J is TRBJ2-3; D is unresolved. This CDR3 is built from 13 residues. CDR1 is SGHNT and CDR2 is YENEEA in the germline V gene. The ends were cut back, 4 bases at V and 2 bases at J, with 7 bases in the middle. In DNA, the CDR3 is TGTGCCAGCAGCTATGGAGACACAGATACGCAGTATTTT. Protein sequence: CASSYGDTDTQYF. The variable domain in full, with the rest retrieved from reference TRBV11-3 and TRBJ2-3, is EAGVVQSPRYKIIEKKQPVAFWCNPISGHNTLYWYLQNLGQGPELLIRYENEEAVDDSQLPKDRFSAERLKGVDSTLKIQPAELGDSAVYLCASSYGDTDTQYFGPGTRLTVL.

This chain links TRBV5-1 with TRBJ1-2; tentatively, D is TRBD1 (6 bases). Trimming shortened V by 5 bases and J by 3 bases, and 14 bases separated the two germline ends. Germline-derived CDR1 and CDR2 are SGHRS and YFSETQ. There are 14 residues in the CDR3. The CDR3 nucleotides read TGCGCCAGCAGGTATGGGGGCTTGGACTATGGCTACACCTTC. Translating gives CASRYGGLDYGYTF.

The V call is TRBV6-2 or TRBV6-3, the J call TRBJ2-3; 11 nucleotides align to TRBD2. Germline lookup yields CDR1 MNHEY and CDR2 SVGEGT. This CDR3 has 15 amino acids. The V gene end was trimmed by 6 bases and the J gene end by 2 bases; junction bases not matched to a gene: 4. The CDR3 reads CASSRLAGTTDTQYF. The CDR3 nucleotides read TGTGCCAGCAGCCGACTAGCGGGGACCACAGATACGCAGTATTTT.

This clone was counted a single time. The chain carries TRBV19 and TRBJ1-5, with D perhaps TRBD1 (6 bases). The CDR3 totals 14 residues. Trimming stripped 7 bases from V and 3 bases from J, with 13 bases between. Per the germline V gene, CDR1 is LNHDA and CDR2 is SQIVND (reference sequence). CDR3 sequence reads: CASTEQGANQPQHF. The CDR3 DNA follows: TGTGCCAGTACCGAACAGGGTGCCAATCAGCCCCAGCATTTT. The full variable domain, rest sourced from reference TRBV19 and TRBJ1-5, is DGGITQSPKYLFRKEGQNVTLSCEQNLNHDAMYWYRQDPGQGLRLIYYSQIVNDFQKGDIAEGYSVSREKKESFPLTVTSAQKNPTAFYLCASTEQGANQPQHFGDGTRLSIL.

The rearrangement uses TRBV5-1 and TRBJ1-2; D is unclear. Germline CDR1 SGHRS, CDR2 YFSETQ. Trimming cost V 5 bases and J 8 bases, with 13 bases left between them. The CDR3 loop spans 12 amino acids. The CDR3 region is CASSSNRGGYTF. The CDR3 DNA is TGCGCCAGCAGTTCCAACAGAGGGGGCTACACCTTC.

The rearrangement joins TRBV5-4 to TRBJ1-2, with 7 bases aligning to TRBD1. The V gene end was trimmed by 4 bases and the J gene end by 8 bases; junction bases not matched to a gene: 5. The CDR3 is 12 amino acids. Germline assignment: CDR1 SGHNT and CDR2 YYREEE (reference sequence). This CDR3 is CASSVDRVGYTF. In DNA form, the CDR3 reads TGTGCCAGCAGCGTAGACAGGGTAGGCTACACCTTC. The whole variable domain, filled in from reference TRBV5-4 and TRBJ1-2, reads ETGVTQSPTHLIKTRGQQVTLRCSSQSGHNTVSWYQQALGQGPQFIFQYYREEENGRGNFPPRFSGLQFPNYSSELNVNALELDDSALYLCASSVDRVGYTFGSGTRLTVV.

The gene calls are TRBV5-4 and TRBJ2-1; TRBD2 agrees at 9 bases. V shed 1 base and J 4 bases; nucleotides not matched to a gene: 9. The CDR3 consists of 17 residues. Germline V lookup: CDR1 SGHNT, CDR2 YYREEE (reference sequence). This chain's CDR3 is CASSLLSSGDNYNEQFF. The CDR3 DNA follows: TGTGCCAGCAGCTTGTTGTCTAGCGGGGACAATTACAATGAGCAGTTCTTC.

V gene TRBV6-2 or TRBV6-3 combines with J gene TRBJ2-2; the D is unclear. V gave up 6 bases and J gave up 2 bases, with 19 bases separating them. CDR1 and CDR2 (germline): MNHEY, SVGEGT. The length of the CDR3 is 17 residues. CDR3 bases: TGTGCCAGCAGCTTTATACCGGCCCCAGGCAACACCGGGGAGCTGTTTTTT. This sequence encodes CASSFIPAPGNTGELFF.

This clone was picked up a small number of times. V usage is TRBV30 and J usage is TRBJ1-3, with 7 bases that match TRBD1. The length of the CDR3 is 17 residues. With V trimmed by 0 bases and J by 1 base, 9 bases remained unmatched. CDR1 and CDR2 from the germline V gene are GTSNPN and SVGIG (reference sequence). CDR3 loop: CAWSVPLTGVSGNTIYF. CDR3 in DNA: TGTGCCTGGAGTGTGCCCCTCACAGGGGTTTCTGGAAACACCATATATTTT.

The chain uses TRBV12-3 or TRBV12-4 and TRBJ1-2; TRBD1 matches 8 bases. The CDR3 consists of 12 residues. The ends lost 6 bases at V and 8 bases at J; junction bases unmatched: 5. In DNA form, the CDR3 reads TGTGCCAGCAGCTTCAGGGGGCAGGGCTACACCTTC. Translation gives CASSFRGQGYTF.

The chain links TRBV7-2 to TRBJ2-3; 9 bases agree with TRBD2. The ends lost 0 bases at V and 3 bases at J; junction bases unmatched: 1. The germline V gene has CDR1 SGHTA and CDR2 FQGNSA. The CDR3 extends over 15 amino acids. The CDR3 is CASSLASGGTDTQYF. The CDR3, as DNA: TGTGCCAGCAGCTTAGCCAGCGGGGGGACAGATACGCAGTATTTT. The whole variable domain, remainder taken from reference TRBV7-2 and TRBJ2-3, is GAGVSQSPSNKVTEKGKDVELRCDPISGHTALYWYRQSLGQGLEFLIYFQGNSAPDKSGLPSDRFSAERTGGSVSTLTIQRTQQEDSAVYLCASSLASGGTDTQYFGPGTRLTVL.

The chain joins TRBV19 to TRBJ1-2, with D tentatively TRBD1 (6 bases). The length of the CDR3 is 15 residues. Per germline, CDR1 LNHDA and CDR2 SQIVND (reference sequence). V gave up 6 bases and J gave up 0 bases, with 14 bases separating them. This CDR3 is CASRKSDRANYGYTF. The DNA for the CDR3 is TGTGCCAGTAGAAAGTCGGACAGAGCTAACTATGGCTACACCTTC.

This sequence joins TRBV15 and TRBJ2-4; 9 bases match TRBD1. CDR1 is LNHNV and CDR2 is YYDKDF in the germline V gene (reference sequence). The CDR3 length is 16 residues. The V gene end was trimmed by 2 bases and the J gene end by 5 bases; junction bases not matched to a gene: 7. CDR3 loop: CATSRPDRGRENIQYF. The CDR3 bases are TGTGCCACCAGCAGACCGGACAGGGGACGGGAAAACATTCAGTACTTC.

This chain joins TRBV2 and TRBJ2-2; the D gene is possibly TRBD2 (6 bases). CDR1 is SNHLY and CDR2 is FYNNEI in the germline V gene. V was pared by 4 bases and J by 7 bases, with 13 bases between. This CDR3 spans 14 amino acids. CDR3 nucleotides: TGTGCCAGCAGTGCCAATTGGGGGGACGGGGAGCTGTTTTTT. It is translated as CASSANWGDGELFF.

The V and J genes are TRBV6-6 and TRBJ2-5, with D perhaps TRBD2 (5 bases). Germline values: CDR1 MNHNY, CDR2 SVGAGI (reference sequence). The V end was cut by 5 bases, the J end by 0 bases, with 7 bases between. The CDR3 sequence is 13 residues long. The CDR3 sequence: CASSRLNQETQYF. The CDR3 bases are TGTGCCAGCAGTAGACTAAACCAAGAGACCCAGTACTTC.

The chain employs TRBV12-5 and TRBJ1-5; D perhaps matches TRBD1 (6 bases). Germline CDR1 and CDR2: LGHNT and FRNRAP. CDR3 length: 17 residues. Deletions cut 4 bases from V and 2 bases from J, with 18 bases between. CDR3 DNA sequence: TGTGCTAGTGGTTCCGGCAGGGGCTCGTCTGGCAATCAGCCCCAGCATTTT. It translates to CASGSGRGSSGNQPQHF. Full variable domain (outside the CDR3, taken from reference TRBV12-5 and TRBJ1-5): DARVTQTPRHKVTEMGQEVTMRCQPILGHNTVFWYRQTMMQGLELLAYFRNRAPLDDSGMPKDRFSAEMPDATLATLKIQPSEPRDSAVYFCASGSGRGSSGNQPQHFGDGTRLSIL.

The rearrangement joins TRBV5-4 to TRBJ2-6; D uncertain. The V end was cut by 3 bases, the J end by 0 bases, with 7 bases between. The germline V gene encodes CDR1 SGHNT and CDR2 YYREEE (reference sequence). CDR3 length: 15 residues. This CDR3 is CASSSVTSGANVLTF. The DNA of the CDR3 is TGTGCCAGCAGCTCGGTCACCTCTGGGGCCAACGTCCTGACTTTC.

This clone was seen only once. The V call is TRBV7-3, the J call TRBJ2-3, with TRBD2 matching over 11 bases. V shed 2 bases and J 5 bases; nucleotides not matched to a gene: 6. This CDR3 has 16 residues. The V gene's germline CDR1 is SGHTA and CDR2 FQGTGA. CDR3 amino acids: CASSLPSGGLGDTQYF. CDR3 DNA sequence: TGTGCCAGCAGCTTACCTAGCGGGGGGCTGGGAGATACGCAGTATTTT.

The V call is TRBV6-5, the J call TRBJ1-5; D perhaps matches TRBD1 (6 bases). Germline V gives CDR1 MNHEY, CDR2 SVGAGI. The germline V and J ends were trimmed by 6 bases and 5 bases, with 14 bases remaining between them. CDR3 size: 14 residues. The CDR3 DNA reads TGTGCCAGCAGCGTACTACAGGGAGATCAGCCCCAGCATTTT. It translates to CASSVLQGDQPQHF.

This sequence joins TRBV7-3 and TRBJ2-3; 9 bases match TRBD2. This CDR3 comprises 15 residues. The J segment lost 5 bases and the V segment lost 1 base, leaving 4 bases of the junction unmatched. Per the germline V gene, CDR1 is SGHTA and CDR2 is FQGTGA. CDR3 DNA: TGTGCCAGCAGCTTAAGCGGGGGGGCCGGAGATACGCAGTATTTT. Translated, it gives CASSLSGGAGDTQYF.

The V and J genes are TRBV5-1 and TRBJ1-4; possibly TRBD1 for D (6 bases). Deletions cut 4 bases from V and 6 bases from J, with 10 bases between. The CDR3 runs 13 residues. Per germline, CDR1 SGHRS and CDR2 YFSETQ. The CDR3 nucleotides are TGCGCCAGCAGCCAGGACAGATATGAAAAACTGTTTTTT. It specifies CASSQDRYEKLFF.

This rearrangement joins TRBV27 to TRBJ1-1; TRBD1 matches at 8 bases. CDR1 and CDR2 (germline): MNHEY, SMNVEV (reference sequence). The CDR3 is 13 amino acids. J gave up 3 bases and V 6 bases, and 3 bases lay outside the gene matches. The chain's CDR3 is CASSRGQHTEAFF. The CDR3, as DNA: TGTGCCAGCAGCAGGGGGCAACACACTGAAGCTTTCTTT.

V usage is TRBV11-2 and J usage is TRBJ1-2; 10 bases map to TRBD1. Germline CDR1 and CDR2: SGHAT and FQNNGV. Trimming removed 6 bases from V and 5 bases from J; junction bases left unmatched: 12. The CDR3 is made up of 16 amino acids. The CDR3 DNA sequence: TGTGCCAGCAGATCCGACAGGGGGCAGAGGTCGTATGGCTACACCTTC. As protein: CASRSDRGQRSYGYTF. Variable domain in full (rest from reference TRBV11-2 and TRBJ1-2): EAGVAQSPRYKIIEKRQSVAFWCNPISGHATLYWYQQILGQGPKLLIQFQNNGVVDDSQLPKDRFSAERLKGVDSTLKIQPAKLEDSAVYLCASRSDRGQRSYGYTFGSGTRLTVV.